This T cell receptor (beta chain) was captured by sequencing in a study of a mutant IDH1 vaccine in newly diagnosed glioma. Worth noting for this clone: What it binds is unknown.

Time point described: week 23, last vaccination. Vaccine doses each comprised 300 ug of mutant IDH1 20-mer peptide, with topical imiquimod. This CDR3 is built from 14 residues. The trim removed 6 bases at V and 6 bases at J, leaving 7 bases unmatched. The germline gives CDR1 MNHEY, CDR2 SVGAGI. Produced via immunoSEQ multiplex PCR; TCRdb's table is partial and in-frame only. Seen here are 25,000 to 35,000 clones, 70% to 90% observed once, and the top ten hold over 2.5%. The starting material was PBMCs, obtained from a glioma patient whose treatment included an IDH1 peptide vaccine. This clonotype was sampled from a man between 40 and 49 years old with glioma. This chain joins TRBV6-5 and TRBJ2-2, with 7 bases matching TRBD2. The CDR3 protein is CASRTERGAGELFF. CDR3 DNA sequence: TGTGCCAGCAGAACAGAACGGGGGGCCGGGGAGCTGTTTTTT.